Given below is one T cell receptor (beta chain) in context. The sample comes from a study of glioma-infiltrating T cells after dendritic cell vaccination. The immunoSEQ assay amplified TCRB CDR3 from up to roughly 2 ug DNA. TCRdb's copy holds only in-frame clones and misses some; the assay was immunoSEQ multiplex PCR. The sample consists of approximately 50,000 clones, around 91% of them appearing once. Time point defined: after dendritic cell vaccination, including at tumor progression/relapse. The CDR3 spans 16 residues. J gave up 4 bases and V 4 bases, and 11 bases lay outside the gene matches. The germline CDR1 and CDR2 sequences are SGHRS and YFSETQ.

The gene calls are TRBV5-1 and TRBJ1-2; 9 bases are shared with TRBD1. Sequenced material: blood, taken after dendritic cell vaccination. This receptor was identified in a human donor with glioblastoma. The CDR3 here is CASSTYRDRDRYGYTF. The CDR3 DNA is TGCGCCAGCAGCACTTACCGGGACAGGGACCGCTATGGCTACACCTTC.